A single sample gave rise to the 25 T cell receptor beta chains below, sequenced in a study of metastatic and nonmetastatic thyroid tumors. TCRdb ran MiXCR on the PCR reads. The profile shows about 19,000 clones, about 30% of them singletons. Nobody among the patients had been given any treatment before thyroid surgery. The sample taken for sequencing was tumor tissue. The receptors come from a female donor with papillary thyroid cancer or a benign thyroid nodule (not recorded which). Some clones in this sample may be carry-over from other donors' samples.

In its sample, this clone ranks as medium-sized (0.01 to 0.1%). V usage is TRBV27 and J usage is TRBJ1-6; D uncertain. The CDR3 has 15 residues. V lost 1 base and J 5 bases, leaving 9 bases between the germline ends. In germline, CDR1 is MNHEY, CDR2 SMNVEV (reference sequence). The chain's CDR3 is CASSLYTVNNSPLHF. The CDR3 DNA reads as TGTGCCAGCAGTTTATACACAGTCAATAATTCACCCCTCCACTTT.

This clone was seen ten or more times. The gene calls are TRBV12-3 or TRBV12-4 and TRBJ1-5; D not resolved. This CDR3 comprises 13 residues. V was clipped by 2 bases and J by 6 bases, with 8 bases between them. The CDR3 spells CASSLSQTQPQHF. In DNA, the CDR3 is TGTGCCAGCAGTTTATCCCAAACTCAGCCCCAGCATTTT.

The gene calls are TRBV12-3 or TRBV12-4 and TRBJ1-5; D remains ambiguous. This CDR3 is 13 amino acids long. V gave up 5 bases and J gave up 2 bases, with 7 bases separating them. Here the CDR3 DNA reads TGTGCCAGCAGTCAATCGGGCAATCAGCCCCAGCATTTT. Protein product: CASSQSGNQPQHF.

This chain uses TRBV20-1 with TRBJ1-1; D is unclear. V was cut by 3 bases and J by 0 bases, with 17 bases left in between. The CDR3 consists of 16 residues. In germline, CDR1 is DFQATT, CDR2 SNEGSKA (reference sequence). CDR3 sequence reads: CSARHLGEPMNTEAFF. The DNA for the CDR3 is TGCAGTGCTAGGCACCTCGGGGAACCCATGAACACTGAAGCTTTCTTT.

The sample holds a few counts of this clone. The CDR3 DNA reads as TGTGCCAGCAGGTGGGCAGGGGTCGACTATGGCTACACCTTC. This gives the protein CASRWAGVDYGYTF. V is TRBV28 and J is TRBJ1-2, with D possibly matching TRBD1 (6 bases). Germline CDR1 MDHEN, CDR2 SYDVKM. The CDR3 has 14 amino acids. V was shortened by 6 bases and J by 3 bases, with 14 bases between the two germline ends.

This clone was seen many times. A read error may explain this, as a much larger clone is one base away. Other DNA sequences within the sample encode an identical CDR3. The chain has TRBV6-1 and TRBJ2-1, with D tentatively TRBD1 or TRBD2 (5 bases each). This CDR3 has 15 residues. V lost 4 bases and J lost 9, with 19 bases in between. Germline CDR1 is MNHNS and CDR2 is SASEGT. CDR3: CASSGPHSGTREQFF. The CDR3 DNA reads as TGTGCCAGCAGTGGCCCCCATTCCGGGACCCGTGAGCAGTTCTTC.

Of note for this clone: A much larger clone differs from this one at a single base, so this may be a read error. The CDR3 is CASSINGLAGWPETQYF. CDR3 DNA sequence: TGTGCCAGTAGTATTAATGGGCTAGCGGGATGGCCGGAGACCCAGTACTTC. This chain uses TRBV19 with TRBJ2-5, with TRBD2 matching 9 bases. CDR1 is LNHDA, CDR2 SQIVND, per germline (reference sequence). This CDR3 has 17 residues. V lost 3 bases, J lost 5 bases, and 13 bases stayed unmatched.

This clone was found a few times. The chain employs TRBV6-1 and TRBJ2-7; no firm D call. In germline, CDR1 is MNHNS, CDR2 SASEGT. With 5 bases removed from V and 6 bases from J, the gap between germline ends came to 14 bases. There are 13 residues in the CDR3. CDR3 sequence: CASSPTWLVEQYF. The CDR3 DNA sequence: TGTGCCAGCAGTCCGACATGGCTGGTCGAGCAGTACTTC.

This clone has more than one count but fewer than ten. The chain joins TRBV19 to TRBJ1-1; 10 bases match TRBD1. The CDR3 spans 15 residues. J gave up 3 bases and V 3 bases, and 4 bases lay outside the gene matches. Germline assignment: CDR1 LNHDA and CDR2 SQIVND (reference sequence). CDR3 residues: CASSIGQGGYTEAFF. CDR3 nucleotides: TGTGCCAGTAGTATCGGACAGGGGGGCTACACTGAAGCTTTCTTT.

This clone was seen at least ten times. The chain employs TRBV9 and TRBJ2-7, with a weak D call TRBD1 (5 bases). Germline CDR1 SGDLS, CDR2 YYNGEE. The CDR3 contains 15 residues. Trimming cost V 0 bases and J 4 bases, with 14 bases left between them. For the CDR3, the DNA is TGTGCCAGCAGCGTAGCTGAAGGGGATGCTTACGAGCAGTACTTC. Its protein product is CASSVAEGDAYEQYF.

There are many counts of this clone. This chain connects TRBV28 to TRBJ2-3; 12 bases agree with TRBD2. CDR3 length: 15 residues. Germline values: CDR1 MDHEN, CDR2 SYDVKM. V shed 6 bases and J 5 bases; nucleotides not matched to a gene: 6. CDR3 in DNA: TGTGCCAGCAGCTTGACTAGCGGGAGACTAGATACGCAGTATTTT. This encodes CASSLTSGRLDTQYF.

The J gene is TRBJ1-6, the V gene TRBV5-1, with D hard to call. Deletions cut 0 bases from V and 10 bases from J, with 20 bases between. The CDR3 contains 17 residues. Germline loops: CDR1 SGHRS, CDR2 YFSETQ. CDR3 bases: TGCGCCAGCAGCTTGGCCATGTGGTCGGGTAAGGCCTCACCCCTCCACTTT. This gives the protein CASSLAMWSGKASPLHF.

This clone is categorized as large. The V gene is TRBV27, the J gene TRBJ1-5; D might be TRBD1 (6 bases). CDR3 size: 15 residues. Germline V gene lookup returns CDR1 MNHEY and CDR2 SMNVEV (reference sequence). V was shortened by 0 bases and J by 2 bases, with 8 bases between the two germline ends. The CDR3 DNA reads TGTGCCAGCAGTTTATCACAGGGCGGCAATCAGCCCCAGCATTTT. It is translated as CASSLSQGGNQPQHF.

The chain carries TRBV30 and TRBJ1-1; D not certain. The germline CDR1 and CDR2 sequences are GTSNPN and SVGIG (reference sequence). This CDR3 region has 11 residues. The V and J ends lost 8 bases and 1 base respectively, with 8 bases between them. The CDR3 reads CAQQENTEAFF. The DNA of the CDR3 is TGTGCCCAGCAGGAGAACACTGAAGCTTTCTTT.

CDR3 DNA: TGTGCCAGCAGCTCCAAGGGGGGGTTGATACCTACCTACGAGCAGTACTTC. This encodes CASSSKGGLIPTYEQYF. This rearrangement joins TRBV11-1 to TRBJ2-7, with D maybe TRBD2 (7 bases). Germline V CDR1 and CDR2: SGHAT, FQDESV (reference sequence). Trimming took 4 bases from V and 2 from J, leaving 21 bases between them. The CDR3 length is 17 residues.

In its sample, this clone ranks as medium-sized. The chain carries TRBV28 and TRBJ1-6; 7 bases match TRBD1. Per germline, CDR1 MDHEN and CDR2 SYDVKM. V shed 10 bases, J shed 9 bases, and the junction held 9 bases outside the gene matches. This CDR3 region has 13 residues. CDR3 nucleotide sequence: TGTGCCACCGACAGGGATCTTGGTTCACCCCTCCACTTT. Translating it yields CATDRDLGSPLHF.

A few counts support this clone. This sequence joins TRBV24-1 and TRBJ1-2; no reliable D call. Germline V gene lookup returns CDR1 KGHDR and CDR2 SFDVKD. The V end was cut by 4 bases, the J end by 2 bases, with 10 bases between. The CDR3 runs 14 residues. The CDR3 sequence is CATSEGRENYGYTF. In nucleotides, the CDR3 is TGTGCCACCAGTGAGGGTAGGGAAAACTATGGCTACACCTTC.

The chain is built from TRBV5-5 and TRBJ1-1; D is ambiguous. CDR3 length equals 16 residues. Germline lookup yields CDR1 SGHKS and CDR2 YYEKEE (reference sequence). V was pared by 4 bases and J by 2 bases, with 18 bases between. The DNA of the CDR3 is TGTGCCAGCAGCCCACGGGCCATTAGTTTTAACACTGAAGCTTTCTTT. This codes for CASSPRAISFNTEAFF.

This clone was detected a few times. The gene calls are TRBV6-2 or TRBV6-3 and TRBJ1-3; D call uncertain. Between the trimmed V and J ends, which lost 0 bases and 16 bases, there was a span of 19 bases. The CDR3 sequence is 14 residues long. In germline, CDR1 is MNHEY, CDR2 SVGEGT. The CDR3 bases are TGTGCCAGCAGTTACTCTTTTGGACCCTCGACACTCTATTTT. Translating gives CASSYSFGPSTLYF.

This clone was detected many times. The chain joins TRBV6-7 to TRBJ2-5; tentatively, D is TRBD2 (5 bases). TRBV6-7 is assigned to the ORF class and has an uncertain function. With 0 bases removed from V and 2 bases from J, the gap between germline ends came to 22 bases. The CDR3 is made up of 19 amino acids. CDR3 protein: CASSYSKPLARSHQETQYF. CDR3 bases: TGTGCCAGCAGTTACTCGAAGCCGTTAGCGAGGAGTCATCAAGAGACCCAGTACTTC.

This clone was observed many times. This chain connects TRBV11-2 to TRBJ1-1, with D possibly TRBD1 on 5 matching bases. The CDR3 contains 13 residues. V lost 1 base and J lost 7, with 10 bases in between. Germline V CDR1 and CDR2: SGHAT, FQNNGV. This CDR3 reads CASSLGRGFEAFF. Here the CDR3 DNA reads TGTGCCAGCAGCTTAGGTCGGGGGTTTGAAGCTTTCTTT.

This clone appeared many times. A much larger clone lies one base from this, so it may be a read error. The same CDR3 can be traced to other DNA sequences in this sample. This chain joins TRBV28 and TRBJ2-3; TRBD2 matches 9 bases. The CDR3 has 14 residues. Germline V gives CDR1 MDHEN, CDR2 SYDVKM. The ends lost 6 bases at V and 9 bases at J; junction bases unmatched: 10. In DNA form, the CDR3 reads TGTGCCAGCAGCTTAGTCGGCGGGAGGGAGACGCAGTATTTT. This sequence encodes CASSLVGGRETQYF. Supplemented by reference TRBV28 and TRBJ2-3, the full variable domain reads DVKVTQSSRYLVKRTGEKVFLECVQDMDHENMFWYRQDPGLGLRLIYFSYDVKMKEKGDIPEGYSVSREKKERFSLILESASTNQTSMYLCASSLVGGRETQYFGPGTRLTVL.

The genes are TRBV28 and TRBJ1-6; no firm D call. The CDR3 is 14 residues long. The V end was cut by 2 bases, the J end by 9 bases, with 11 bases between. CDR1 MDHEN and CDR2 SYDVKM come from the germline V gene. The CDR3 loop reads CASSLAQQVSPLHF. The CDR3 DNA sequence: TGTGCCAGCAGTTTAGCCCAACAAGTTTCACCCCTCCACTTT.

Turning to this clone: One junction end does not reproduce the germline sequence, and a read error may be involved. The chain is built from TRBV2 and TRBJ1-4; D is unresolved. There are 16 residues in the CDR3. Per the germline V gene, CDR1 is SNHLY and CDR2 is FYNNEI. The CDR3 nucleotides read TGTGCCAGCAGTGAGCTTGGGCGAGCCCGTGTCGAAAAACTGTCTTTT. Translating it yields CASSELGRARVEKLSF.

The chain has TRBV18 and TRBJ1-1; 9 bases fit TRBD1. The CDR3 is 13 residues long. V was pared by 5 bases and J by 11 bases, with 9 bases of the junction left unmatched. Germline V gene sequence: CDR1 KGHSH, CDR2 LQKENI. Written as DNA, the CDR3 is TGTGCCAGCTCAATTATGTGGGACAGGGAGGCTTTCTTT. Residues: CASSIMWDREAFF.